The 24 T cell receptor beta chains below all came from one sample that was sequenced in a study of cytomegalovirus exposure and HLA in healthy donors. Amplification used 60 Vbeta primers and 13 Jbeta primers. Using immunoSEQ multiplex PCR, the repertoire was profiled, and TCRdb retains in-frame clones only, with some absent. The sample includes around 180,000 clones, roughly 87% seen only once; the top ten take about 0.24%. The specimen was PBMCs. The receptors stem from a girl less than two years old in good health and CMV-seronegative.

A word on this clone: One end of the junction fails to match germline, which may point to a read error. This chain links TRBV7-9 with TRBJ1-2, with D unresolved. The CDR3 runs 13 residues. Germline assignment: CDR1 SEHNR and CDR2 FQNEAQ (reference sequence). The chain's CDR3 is CSSSLELNYGYTF. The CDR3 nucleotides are TGTTCCAGCAGCTTAGAACTTAACTATGGCTACACCTTC.

The DNA of the CDR3 is TGTGCCACCAGCAGAGATCAGGGGCCTTATGGCTACACCTTC. It specifies CATSRDQGPYGYTF. The rearrangement joins TRBV15 to TRBJ1-2, with D perhaps matching TRBD1 (6 bases). Looked up from germline, CDR1 is LNHNV and CDR2 is YYDKDF (reference sequence). The CDR3 has 14 amino acids. V lost 0 bases and J lost 5, with 10 bases in between.

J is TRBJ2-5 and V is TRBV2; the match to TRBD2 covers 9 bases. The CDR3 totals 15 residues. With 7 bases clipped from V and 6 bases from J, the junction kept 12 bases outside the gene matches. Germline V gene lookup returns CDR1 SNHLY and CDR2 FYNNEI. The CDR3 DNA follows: TGTGCCAGCACCTATTGGGGCGGGAGGGTAAAGACCCAGTACTTC. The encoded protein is CASTYWGGRVKTQYF.

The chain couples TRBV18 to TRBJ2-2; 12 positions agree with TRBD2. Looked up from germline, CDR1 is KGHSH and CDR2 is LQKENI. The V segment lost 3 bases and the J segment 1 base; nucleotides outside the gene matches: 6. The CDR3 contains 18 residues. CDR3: CASSPRTSGALNTGELFF. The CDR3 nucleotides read TGTGCCAGCTCACCCCGGACTAGCGGGGCTCTGAACACCGGGGAGCTGTTTTTT.

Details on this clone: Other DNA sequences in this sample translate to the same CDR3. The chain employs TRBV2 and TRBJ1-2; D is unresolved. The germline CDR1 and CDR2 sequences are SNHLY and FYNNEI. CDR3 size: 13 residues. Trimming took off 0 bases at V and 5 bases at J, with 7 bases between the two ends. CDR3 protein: CASSEARGYGYTF. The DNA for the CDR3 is TGTGCCAGCAGTGAAGCGCGAGGGTATGGCTACACCTTC.

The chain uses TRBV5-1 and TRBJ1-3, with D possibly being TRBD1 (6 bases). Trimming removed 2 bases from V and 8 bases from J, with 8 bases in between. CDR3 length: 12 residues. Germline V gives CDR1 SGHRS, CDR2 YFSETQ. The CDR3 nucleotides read TGCGCCAGCAGCTTACAGGGAGACACCATATATTTT. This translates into CASSLQGDTIYF.

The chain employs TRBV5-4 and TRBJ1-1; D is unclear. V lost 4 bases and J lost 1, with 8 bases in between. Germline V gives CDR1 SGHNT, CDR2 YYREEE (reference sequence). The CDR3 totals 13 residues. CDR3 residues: CASSPTGNTEAFF. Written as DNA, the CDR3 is TGTGCCAGCAGCCCCACTGGGAACACTGAAGCTTTCTTT.

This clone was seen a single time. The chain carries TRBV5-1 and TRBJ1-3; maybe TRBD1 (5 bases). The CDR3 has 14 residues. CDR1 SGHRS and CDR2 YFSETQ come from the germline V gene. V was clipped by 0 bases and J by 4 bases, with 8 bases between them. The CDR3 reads CASSLGTGGNTIYF. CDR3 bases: TGCGCCAGCAGCTTGGGTACAGGAGGAAACACCATATATTTT.

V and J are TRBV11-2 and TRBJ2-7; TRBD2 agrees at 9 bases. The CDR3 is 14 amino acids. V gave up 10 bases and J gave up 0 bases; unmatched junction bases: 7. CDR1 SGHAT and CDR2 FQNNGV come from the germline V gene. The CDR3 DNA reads TGTGCCACCCAGGTGACTAGCGGCTCCTACGAGCAGTACTTC. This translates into CATQVTSGSYEQYF.

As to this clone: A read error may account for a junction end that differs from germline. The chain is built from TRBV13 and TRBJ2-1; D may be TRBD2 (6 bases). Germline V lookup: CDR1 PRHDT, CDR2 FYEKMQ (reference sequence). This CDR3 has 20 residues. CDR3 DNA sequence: TGTGCCAGCAGTATGTCGGGAGATATAGATGAATCCGACTCCTACAATGAGCGGTTCTTC. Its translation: CASSMSGDIDESDSYNERFF.

CDR3 sequence reads: CASSLAGGKEQYF. The CDR3 region has the DNA TGTGCCAGCAGCTTAGCGGGAGGGAAGGAGCAGTACTTC. The chain employs TRBV7-9 and TRBJ2-7; 7 bases map to TRBD2. V lost 0 bases, J lost 7 bases, and 3 bases stayed unmatched. This CDR3 comprises 13 residues. Germline CDR1 reads SEHNR; CDR2 reads FQNEAQ (reference sequence). The whole variable domain, filled in from reference TRBV7-9 and TRBJ2-7, reads DTGVSQNPRHKITKRGQNVTFRCDPISEHNRLYWYRQTLGQGPEFLTYFQNEAQLEKSRLLSDRFSAERPKGSFSTLEIQRTEQGDSAMYLCASSLAGGKEQYFGPGTRLTVT.

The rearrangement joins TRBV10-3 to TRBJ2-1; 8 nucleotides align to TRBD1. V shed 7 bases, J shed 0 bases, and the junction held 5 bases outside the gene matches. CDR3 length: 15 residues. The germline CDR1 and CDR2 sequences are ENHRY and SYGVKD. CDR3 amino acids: CAIKQGGISYNEQFF. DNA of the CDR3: TGTGCCATCAAACAGGGGGGCATCTCCTACAATGAGCAGTTCTTC.

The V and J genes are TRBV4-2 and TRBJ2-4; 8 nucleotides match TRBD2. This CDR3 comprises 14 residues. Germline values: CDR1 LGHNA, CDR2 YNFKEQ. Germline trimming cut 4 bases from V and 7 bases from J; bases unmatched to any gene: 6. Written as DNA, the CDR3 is TGTGCCAGCAGCCCGGGACTAGTTATGAACATTCAGTACTTC. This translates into CASSPGLVMNIQYF.

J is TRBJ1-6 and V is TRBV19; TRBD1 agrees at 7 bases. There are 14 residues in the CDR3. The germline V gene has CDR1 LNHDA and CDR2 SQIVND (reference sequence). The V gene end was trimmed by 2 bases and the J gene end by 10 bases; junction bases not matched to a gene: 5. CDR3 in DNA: TGTGCCAGTAGTATATTAGGGGGCCTCTCACCCCTCCACTTT. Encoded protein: CASSILGGLSPLHF.

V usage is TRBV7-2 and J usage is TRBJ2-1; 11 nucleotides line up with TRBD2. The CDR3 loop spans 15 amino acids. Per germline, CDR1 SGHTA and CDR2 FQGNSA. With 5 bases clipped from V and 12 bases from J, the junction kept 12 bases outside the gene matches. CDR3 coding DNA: TGTGCCAGCAGCCCTACTAGCGGGAGACCCGATGGGCAGTTCTTC. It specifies CASSPTSGRPDGQFF.

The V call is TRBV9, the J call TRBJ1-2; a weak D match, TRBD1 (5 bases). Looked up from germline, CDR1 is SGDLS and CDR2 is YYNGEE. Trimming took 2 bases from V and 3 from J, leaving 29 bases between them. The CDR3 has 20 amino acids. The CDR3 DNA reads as TGTGCCAGCAGCGTGGGGGGGGGAGATATAGGTATTTTTAGCGACTATGGCTACACCTTC. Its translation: CASSVGGGDIGIFSDYGYTF.

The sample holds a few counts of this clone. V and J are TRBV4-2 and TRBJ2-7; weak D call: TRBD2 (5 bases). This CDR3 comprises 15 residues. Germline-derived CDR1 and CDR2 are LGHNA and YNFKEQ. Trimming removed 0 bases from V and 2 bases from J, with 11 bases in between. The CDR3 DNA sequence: TGTGCCAGCAGCCAAGATGAGGGTGCCACCTACGAGCAGTACTTC. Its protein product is CASSQDEGATYEQYF.

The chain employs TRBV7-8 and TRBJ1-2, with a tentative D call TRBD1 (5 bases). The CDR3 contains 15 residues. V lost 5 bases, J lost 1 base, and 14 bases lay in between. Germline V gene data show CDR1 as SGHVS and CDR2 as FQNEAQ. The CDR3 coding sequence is TGTGCCAGCAGCCCATCCAGGGCCCGTAACTATGGCTACACCTTC. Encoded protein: CASSPSRARNYGYTF.

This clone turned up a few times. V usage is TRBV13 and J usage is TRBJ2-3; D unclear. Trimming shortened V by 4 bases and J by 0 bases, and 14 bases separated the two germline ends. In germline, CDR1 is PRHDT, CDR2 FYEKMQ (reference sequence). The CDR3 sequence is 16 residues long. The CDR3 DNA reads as TGTGCCAGCAGCTCGGATAGACAAATTAGCACAGATACGCAGTATTTT. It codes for CASSSDRQISTDTQYF. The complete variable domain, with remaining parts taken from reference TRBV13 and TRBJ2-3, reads AAGVIQSPRHLIKEKRETATLKCYPIPRHDTVYWYQQGPGQDPQFLISFYEKMQSDKGSIPDRFSAQQFSDYHSELNMSSLELGDSALYFCASSSDRQISTDTQYFGPGTRLTVL.

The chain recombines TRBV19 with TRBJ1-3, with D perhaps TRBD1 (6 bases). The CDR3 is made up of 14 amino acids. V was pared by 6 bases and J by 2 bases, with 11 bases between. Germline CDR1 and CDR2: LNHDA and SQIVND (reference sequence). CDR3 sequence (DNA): TGTGCCAGTAGGCTACAGGGAACTGGAAACACCATATATTTT. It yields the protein CASRLQGTGNTIYF. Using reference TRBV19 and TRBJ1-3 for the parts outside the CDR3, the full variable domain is DGGITQSPKYLFRKEGQNVTLSCEQNLNHDAMYWYRQDPGQGLRLIYYSQIVNDFQKGDIAEGYSVSREKKESFPLTVTSAQKNPTAFYLCASRLQGTGNTIYFGEGSWLTVV.

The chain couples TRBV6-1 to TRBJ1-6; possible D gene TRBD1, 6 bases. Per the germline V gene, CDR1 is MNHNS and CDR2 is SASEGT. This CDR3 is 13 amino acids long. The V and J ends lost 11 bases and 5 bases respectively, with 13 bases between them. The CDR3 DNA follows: TGTGCCGTTTCAGGGGCTAATAATTCACCCCTCCACTTT. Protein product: CAVSGANNSPLHF.

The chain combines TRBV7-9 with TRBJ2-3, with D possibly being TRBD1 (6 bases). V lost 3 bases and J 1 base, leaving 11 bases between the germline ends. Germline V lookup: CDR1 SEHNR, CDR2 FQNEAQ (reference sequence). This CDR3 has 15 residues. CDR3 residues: CASSLPRGRTDTQYF. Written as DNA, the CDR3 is TGTGCCAGCAGCTTGCCCAGGGGCCGCACAGATACGCAGTATTTT.

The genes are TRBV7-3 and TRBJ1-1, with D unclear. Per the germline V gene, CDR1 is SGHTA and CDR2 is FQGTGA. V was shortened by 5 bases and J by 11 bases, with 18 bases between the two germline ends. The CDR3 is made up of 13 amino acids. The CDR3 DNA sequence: TGTGCCAGCAGCCCCGGTGGGGAGAGTGGGGCTTTCTTT. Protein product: CASSPGGESGAFF.

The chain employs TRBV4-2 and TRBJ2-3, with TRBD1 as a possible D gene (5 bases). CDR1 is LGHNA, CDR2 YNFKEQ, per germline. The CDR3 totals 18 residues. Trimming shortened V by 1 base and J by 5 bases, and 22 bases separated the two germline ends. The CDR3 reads CASSQGIGVAGKGDTQYF. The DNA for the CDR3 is TGTGCCAGCAGCCAAGGTATTGGGGTGGCAGGGAAAGGAGATACGCAGTATTTT.